A selection of T cell receptor beta chains follows, all from one sample in a study of breast tumors, draining lymph nodes, adjacent tissues. In TCRdb, the multiplex PCR reads were re-called with MiXCR into one record per CDR3 protein. The sample lists 50,000 to 85,000 distinct CDR3 sequences, approximately 45% seen once, with around 8% in the top ten. Sample: breast tumor tissue. These receptors came from a female donor with breast cancer. Some clones in this sample may be carry-over from other donors' samples. Each CDR3 is given with its conserved first and last residue. The D gene is left open where the match is weak. The size field is filled for only some rows; it gives once, few, many or a size class.

few | . | TRBJ1-1 | TRBV27 | CASSLLGSNTEAFF | TGTGCCAGCAGCCTTCTGGGCTCGAACACTGAAGCTTTCTTT
. | . | TRBJ1-1 | TRBV14 | CASSQGGITEAFF | TGTGCCAGCAGCCAGGGGGGGATCACTGAAGCTTTCTTT
many | . | TRBJ1-6 | TRBV6-5 | CASSYSETGPGSPLHF | TGTGCCAGCAGTTACTCGGAGACAGGCCCTGGGTCACCCCTCCACTTT
. | TRBD2 | TRBJ2-6 | TRBV12-3/TRBV12-4 | CASSELAGVAGANVLTF | TGTGCCAGCAGTGAACTAGCGGGGGTCGCTGGGGCCAACGTCCTGACTTTC
. | TRBD2 | TRBJ2-2 | TRBV7-9 | CASSLNSGGGELFF | TGTGCCAGCAGCTTAAATAGCGGGGGTGGGGAGCTGTTTTTT
many | . | TRBJ2-5 | TRBV7-9 | CASSLQGTQYF | TGTGCCAGCAGCTTACAAGGGACCCAGTACTTC
many | TRBD2 | TRBJ2-2 | TRBV11-1 | CASSLRGSRIDGELFF | TGTGCCAGCAGCCTGCGCGGGAGTCGAATTGACGGGGAGCTGTTTTTT
many | . | TRBJ2-5 | TRBV10-3 | CAISEGSQETQYF | TGTGCCATCAGTGAGGGCAGCCAAGAGACCCAGTACTTC
. | TRBD2 | TRBJ2-5 | TRBV20-1 | CSARDPWELAGGPPGEPQYF | TGCAGTGCTAGAGATCCCTGGGAACTAGCGGGGGGGCCCCCGGGAGAGCCCCAGTACTTC
. | . | TRBJ2-2 | TRBV7-2 | CASNPLGGWVDTGELFF | TGTGCCAGCAACCCCTTAGGGGGATGGGTGGACACCGGGGAGCTGTTTTTT
. | . | TRBJ1-5 | TRBV5-6 | CASSPDPDQPQHF | TGTGCCAGCAGCCCCGACCCTGATCAGCCCCAGCATTTT
many | . | TRBJ1-4 | TRBV19 | CASSIRPGLDEKLFF | TGTGCCAGTAGTATCCGCCCGGGACTCGATGAAAAACTGTTTTTT
. | TRBD2 | TRBJ2-5 | TRBV10-1 | CASSLAGSETQYF | TGCGCCAGCAGTCTAGCGGGTTCGGAGACCCAGTACTTC
. | TRBD1 | TRBJ1-2 | TRBV6-5 | CASSHSIGTVGYTF | TGTGCCAGCAGTCACTCGATAGGGACAGTCGGCTACACCTTC
many | TRBD2 | TRBJ2-1 | TRBV19 | CASGVAGGNEQFF | TGTGCCAGTGGGGTGGCGGGAGGGAATGAGCAGTTCTTC
. | . | TRBJ2-7 | TRBV7-8 | CASSLRYEQYF | TGTGCCAGCAGCCTAAGGTACGAGCAGTACTTC
many | . | TRBJ1-6 | TRBV6-5 | CASRLGRDYSPLHF | TGTGCCAGCAGACTGGGCAGGGACTACTCACCCCTCCACTTT
many | . | TRBJ1-3 | TRBV30 | CAWSSPGHFSGNTIYF | TGTGCCTGGAGTTCTCCGGGACATTTCTCTGGAAACACCATATATTTT
. | . | TRBJ2-6 | TRBV20-1 | CSARIGGESGANVLTF | TGCAGTGCTAGAATCGGGGGAGAAAGTGGGGCCAACGTCCTGACTTTC
many | . | TRBJ2-6 | TRBV25-1 | CASTHVIRDSGPSGANVLTF | TGTGCCAGCACTCATGTTATAAGGGACAGCGGGCCCTCTGGGGCCAACGTCCTGACTTTC
. | . | TRBJ1-5 | TRBV19 | CANSTRVTRGNQPQHF | TGTGCCAATAGTACTAGGGTAACTCGTGGCAATCAGCCCCAGCACTTT
. | TRBD1 | TRBJ1-5 | TRBV25-1 | CASGTGTGNQPQHF | TGTGCCAGCGGCACCGGGACAGGGAATCAGCCCCAGCATTTT
. | TRBD1 | TRBJ1-6 | TRBV27 | CASGEGTGGSPLHF | TGTGCCAGCGGGGAGGGGACAGGGGGTTCACCCCTCCACTTT
few | TRBD1 | TRBJ1-1 | TRBV11-3 | CASSLISRDRPIGAFF | TGTGCCAGCAGCTTGATTTCCCGGGACAGGCCCATTGGAGCTTTCTTT
many | . | TRBJ1-2 | TRBV7-9 | CASSSMGQTNNYGYTF | TGTGCCAGCAGCTCAATGGGTCAGACGAATAACTATGGCTACACCTTC
. | . | TRBJ2-1 | TRBV5-6 | CASSLLRAQRSYNGQFF | TGTGCCAGCAGCCTCTTGCGGGCCCAAAGGTCCTACAATGGGCAGTTCTTC
many | TRBD1 | TRBJ1-3 | TRBV12-3/TRBV12-4 | CASRNWRRGPSSGNTIYF | TGTGCCAGCAGAAACTGGCGGAGGGGGCCTTCTAGTGGAAACACCATATATTTT
. | TRBD2 | TRBJ2-7 | TRBV19 | CASSGYSARDYRYEQYF | TGTGCCAGTAGCGGATATAGCGCCCGGGACTATAGATACGAGCAGTACTTC
. | . | TRBJ2-3 | TRBV5-1 | CASSLGSSGDTDTQYF | TGCGCCAGCAGCTTGGGGTCCTCCGGGGACACAGATACGCAGTATTTT
many | TRBD1 | TRBJ1-1 | TRBV9 | CASSVSDRGTRAFF | TGTGCCAGCAGCGTATCAGACAGGGGGACTAGAGCTTTCTTT
many | . | TRBJ2-5 | TRBV6-1 | CASSPRWGVIGETQYF | TGTGCCAGCTCCCCCCGGTGGGGGGTTATCGGAGAGACCCAGTACTTC
. | . | TRBJ2-7 | TRBV12-3/TRBV12-4 | CASSFVIYEQYF | TGTGCCAGCAGCTTCGTTATCTACGAGCAGTACTTC
. | TRBD2 | TRBJ2-3 | TRBV11-3 | CASSLALAGGSGEQYF | TGTGCCAGCAGCTTAGCCCTAGCGGGGGGGTCTGGGGAGCAGTATTTT
many | . | TRBJ1-2 | TRBV6-1 | CASSEGVGSYRGYTF | TGTGCCAGCAGTGAAGGGGTAGGGTCTTATCGGGGCTACACCTTC
many | . | TRBJ2-7 | TRBV6-1 | CASSEGGAVVDEQYF | TGTGCCAGCAGTGAAGGGGGCGCGGTAGTCGACGAGCAGTACTTC
. | TRBD1 | TRBJ2-7 | TRBV25-1 | CASSELGTGNLEQYF | TGTGCCAGCAGTGAATTAGGGACAGGGAATCTCGAGCAGTACTTC
. | . | TRBJ2-7 | TRBV28 | CASRGAVTSYEQYF | TGTGCCAGCAGGGGGGCAGTGACTTCCTACGAGCAGTACTTC
. | . | TRBJ1-5 | TRBV15 | CATSSYSRNQPQHF | TGTGCCACCAGCAGTTACTCGAGGAATCAGCCCCAGCATTTT
many | TRBD1 | TRBJ2-7 | TRBV25-1 | CASSDGQVSYEQYF | TGTGCCAGCAGTGACGGACAGGTTTCCTACGAGCAGTACTTC
. | TRBD1 | TRBJ2-3 | TRBV25-1 | CASSAQLRTGGTDTQYF | TGTGCCAGCAGTGCCCAACTCAGGACAGGGGGCACAGATACGCAGTATTTT
. | TRBD1 | TRBJ2-2 | TRBV7-2 | CASSLLPGQGSTGELFF | TGTGCCAGCAGCTTACTCCCGGGACAGGGTAGCACCGGGGAGCTGTTTTTT
. | . | TRBJ2-5 | TRBV20-1 | CSAGGQGGETQYF | TGCAGTGCTGGCGGACAGGGAGGGGAGACCCAGTACTTC